This is a list of T cell receptor beta chains from one sample in a study of shared clonotypes between healthy human individuals. TCRdb's table, derived via immunoSEQ multiplex PCR, lists solely in-frame clones and lacks some. The data hold some 2.1 million clones, with less than 95% observed a single time. The sequenced sample consisted of naive CD8+ T cells sorted from blood. Source of these receptors: a man in his late teens or twenties in good health. Each CDR3 is given with its conserved first and last residue. Each record gives: CDR3 length, V gene, J gene, D gene, CDR3 protein, CDR3 DNA. The D gene is left open where the match is weak.

14	TRBV5-1	TRBJ2-7	NA	CASSWGVSSYEQYF	TGCGCCAGCAGCTGGGGAGTAAGCTCCTACGAGCAGTACTTC
13	TRBV7-9	TRBJ2-3	NA	CASSLASTDTQYF	TGTGCCAGCAGCTTGGCTAGCACAGATACGCAGTATTTT
17	TRBV4-1	TRBJ2-7	NA	CASSHLWDQGSSYEQYF	TGCGCCAGCAGCCACCTATGGGATCAGGGAAGCTCCTACGAGCAGTACTTC
13	TRBV5-1	TRBJ2-7	TRBD2	CASSLGEGHEQYF	TGCGCCAGCAGCTTGGGGGAGGGCCACGAGCAGTACTTC
14	TRBV6-5	TRBJ2-5	NA	CATAGRTEEETQYF	TGTGCCACAGCAGGGAGGACCGAAGAGGAGACCCAGTACTTC
14	TRBV28	TRBJ2-7	TRBD2	CASSFLAGAGEQYF	TGTGCCAGCAGTTTCCTAGCGGGAGCGGGTGAGCAGTACTTC
15	TRBV6-1	TRBJ1-2	NA	CASSELSEGSHGYTF	TGTGCCAGCAGTGAACTCTCCGAAGGGTCCCATGGCTACACCTTC
13	TRBV11-2	TRBJ1-1	NA	CASSPGGNTEAFF	TGTGCCAGCAGCCCCGGGGGGAACACTGAAGCTTTCTTT
12	TRBV6-6	TRBJ1-1	NA	CASSYGAAEAFF	TGTGCCAGCAGTTACGGGGCGGCTGAAGCTTTCTTT
15	TRBV5-1	TRBJ1-4	NA	CASSLGGVRNEKLFF	TGCGCCAGCAGCTTGGGGGGCGTGCGAAATGAAAAACTGTTTTTT